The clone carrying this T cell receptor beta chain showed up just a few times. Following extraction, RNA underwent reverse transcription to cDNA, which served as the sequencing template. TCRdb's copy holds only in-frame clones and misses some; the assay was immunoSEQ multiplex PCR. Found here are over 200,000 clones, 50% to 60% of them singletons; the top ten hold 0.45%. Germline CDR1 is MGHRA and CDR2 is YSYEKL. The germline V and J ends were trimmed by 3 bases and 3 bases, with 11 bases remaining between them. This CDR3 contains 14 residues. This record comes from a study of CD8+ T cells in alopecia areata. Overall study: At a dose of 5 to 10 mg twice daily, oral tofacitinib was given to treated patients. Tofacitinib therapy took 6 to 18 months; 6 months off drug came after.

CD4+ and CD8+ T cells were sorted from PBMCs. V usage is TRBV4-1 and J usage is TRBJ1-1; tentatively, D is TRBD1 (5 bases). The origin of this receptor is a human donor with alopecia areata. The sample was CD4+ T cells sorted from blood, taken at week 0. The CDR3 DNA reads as TGCGCCAGCAGCCATGGGGGGTCCTACACTGAAGCTTTCTTT. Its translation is CASSHGGSYTEAFF.